This T cell receptor (beta chain) was sequenced during a study of esophageal squamous cell carcinoma under preoperative chemotherapy. Findings and limits, study-wide: Peripheral T cells showed a significant TCR diversity increase after chemotherapy, unlike tumor-infiltrating lymphocytes. Abundant clones tended to shrink rather than expand after paclitaxel-nedaplatin.

Via MiXCR, TCRdb re-called the PCR reads, giving one row per CDR3 protein. The sample includes about 18,000 distinct CDR3 sequences, 46% of them seen just once. Trimming removed 3 bases at V and 13 bases at J, with 25 bases between. This CDR3 has 16 amino acids. The germline gives CDR1 SGHVS, CDR2 FNYEAQ. The count of this clonotype is one. What it recognizes is unknown. This sample's time point: after preoperative PTX-NDP chemotherapy. Paclitaxel-nedaplatin chemotherapy was given to patients ahead of their surgery. This chain connects TRBV7-6 to TRBJ2-1, with D tentatively TRBD1 (6 bases). The biological material was taken from a patient given preoperative chemotherapy. The sequence came from a human donor with esophageal squamous cell carcinoma. The donor label of this sample is uncertain. The DNA for the CDR3 is TGTGCCAGCAGCTTTCCGCACACAGGGTCCCGAGAGACCCAGTTCTTC. It is translated as CASSFPHTGSRETQFF.